This T cell receptor beta chain appears in the sequencing data of a study of blood T cell repertoires in COVID-19. Looking at the study overall: Whether acute or convalescent, the COVID-19 samples came from the United States, Italy and Spain. In each case, the material was cDNA or gDNA derived from T cells, B-cell-depleted T cells, or PBMCs.

To note about this clone: The identical CDR3 is also encoded by other nucleotide sequences in the sample.

J gave up 3 bases and V 3 bases, and 4 bases lay outside the gene matches. Germline CDR1 and CDR2: SGHTA and FQGNSA. This CDR3 region has 15 residues. Measured with immunoSEQ multiplex PCR; TCRdb has only the in-frame clones, and not every one. The sample contains 300,000 to 350,000 clones, around nine tenths of which appear only once. Those enrolled in Seattle joined during active infection and were followed longitudinally afterward. Specimen: peripheral blood. The genes are TRBV7-2 and TRBJ2-3; 9 bases align to TRBD2. The clonotype originates from an older woman with COVID-19, enrolled during active disease. CDR3 DNA sequence: TGTGCCAGCAGCTTGGGTAGCGGGGGAACAGATACGCAGTATTTT. This encodes CASSLGSGGTDTQYF.